These T cell receptor beta chains were read from a single sample in a study of shared clonotypes between healthy human individuals. Sequencing was performed with immunoSEQ multiplex PCR; in TCRdb, only in-frame clones are kept and a portion is missing. The data show around 1.9 million clones, with approximately 94% seen just once and approximately 1.7% held by the top ten. The sequenced sample consisted of naive CD8+ T cells from PBMCs. The receptors were gathered from a man aged 18 to 30 in good health. Some clones in this sample may be carry-over from other donors' samples. Each CDR3 is given with its conserved first and last residue. A D gene is named only where the DNA matches it firmly. Clone size is given for some rows only: seen once, a few or many times, or a class if the clone is expanded.

TRBJ1-1 | 16 | TRBV4-3 | . | once | TGCGCCAGCAGCCAATTATCAGGGGAAACGAACACTGAAGCTTTCTTT | CASSQLSGETNTEAFF
TRBJ2-1 | 13 | TRBV5-4 | TRBD1 | . | TGTGCCAGCAGCGGGGACAGGGGCAATGAGCAGTTCTTC | CASSGDRGNEQFF
TRBJ2-2 | 16 | TRBV7-2 | . | . | TGTGCCAGCAGCTTAGATATGGGACTCAACACCGGGGAGCTGTTTTTT | CASSLDMGLNTGELFF
TRBJ2-1 | 14 | TRBV15 | . | few | TGTGCCACCAGCAGCGGAAACAGTTACAATGAGCAGTTCTTC | CATSSGNSYNEQFF
TRBJ1-3 | 16 | TRBV7-8 | . | . | TGTGCCAGCAGCTTAGAAGGCAGGGGCTCTGGAAACACCATATATTTT | CASSLEGRGSGNTIYF
TRBJ2-7 | 12 | TRBV2 | . | . | TGTGCCAGCAGTGAAGGGGGTAACGAGCAGTACTTC | CASSEGGNEQYF
TRBJ1-1 | 14 | TRBV19 | . | once | TGTGCCAGTAGTATTGAGGGCCCGGACACTGAAGCTTTCTTT | CASSIEGPDTEAFF
TRBJ2-2 | 15 | TRBV7-6 | TRBD2 | . | TGTGCCAGCAGTCCGGGACTAGTGAACACCGGGGAGCTGTTTTTT | CASSPGLVNTGELFF
TRBJ2-4 | 15 | TRBV6-5 | . | . | TGTGCCAGCAGCCCCACGGGTGAGGCCAAAAACATTCAGTACTTC | CASSPTGEAKNIQYF
TRBJ2-7 | 12 | TRBV7-9 | . | . | TGTGCCAGCAGCAAAAGCTCCTACGAGCAGTACTTC | CASSKSSYEQYF
TRBJ1-2 | 19 | TRBV5-4 | TRBD1 | . | TGTGCCAGCAGCAGTCCCGCGTCCGGGACAGGACTAGCTAACTATGGCTACACCTTC | CASSSPASGTGLANYGYTF
TRBJ2-7 | 15 | TRBV9 | . | . | TGTGCCAGCAGCCACAGACAGGATTCAAGATACGAGCAGTACTTC | CASSHRQDSRYEQYF
TRBJ2-7 | 16 | TRBV6-6 | . | . | TGTGCCAGCAGTTATTCGCCTAGGACGGCCCCCTACGAGCAGTACTTC | CASSYSPRTAPYEQYF
TRBJ2-3 | 16 | TRBV27 | TRBD2 | . | TGTGCCAGCAGTTTTTCCCTAGGCGCGGGAGTAGATACGCAGTATTTT | CASSFSLGAGVDTQYF
TRBJ2-7 | 11 | TRBV5-8 | . | . | TGTGCCAGCAGCGGAACCTACGAGCAGTACTTC | CASSGTYEQYF
TRBJ1-1 | 16 | TRBV28 | . | . | TGTGCCAGCAGTGCCTTCGTGGGAATATCGAACACTGAAGCTTTCTTT | CASSAFVGISNTEAFF
TRBJ1-1 | 18 | TRBV5-1 | . | . | TGCGCCAGCAGCTTGGCGGGGGGTCCGGGACACCTTGGGCCTGAAGCTTTCTTT | CASSLAGGPGHLGPEAFF
TRBJ1-1 | 15 | TRBV6-6 | TRBD1 | once | TGTGCCAGCAGTGCGCCGACAGGGGGAAACACTGAAGCTTTCTTT | CASSAPTGGNTEAFF